The text below deals with one TCR beta chain. The germline CDR1 and CDR2 sequences are GTSNPN and SVGIG (reference sequence). The CDR3 length is 14 residues. V lost 2 bases to trimming and J lost 7 bases; unmatched junction nucleotides: 8. Amplification used 60 Vbeta primers and 13 Jbeta primers. Using immunoSEQ multiplex PCR, the repertoire was profiled, and TCRdb retains in-frame clones only, with some absent. This table holds fewer than 65,000 clones, over 75% found once. This specimen comes from a study of cytomegalovirus exposure and HLA in healthy donors. The chain has TRBV30 and TRBJ2-5; the match to TRBD2 covers 9 bases. Input material: PBMCs. This clonotype was obtained from a man between 18 and 35 years old in good health and CMV-seronegative. DNA of the CDR3: TGTGCCTGGAGTATCGCGGGGGGGCTTGGGACCCAGTACTTC. This translates into CAWSIAGGLGTQYF.